This note documents a single T cell receptor beta chain sequence. The data are from a study of blood T cell repertoires in COVID-19. Study-level information: Acute and convalescent COVID-19 samples came from the United States, Italy and Spain. T cells, B-cell-depleted T cells, or PBMCs supplied cDNA or gDNA.

Per the original methods: Reference gene primer amplification gave estimated nucleated cell counts. The repertoire was sequenced with immunoSEQ multiplex PCR; TCRdb's copy has only in-frame clones and lacks some. From that table come the V and J calls and clone size; the DNA was used to work out D and trimming. The table lists about 170,000 clones, 79% of them singletons, with over 15% in the top ten. Sequenced: PBMCs or T cells enriched from blood (not recorded which). This receptor was obtained from a woman aged 70-85 years in a cohort exposed to, infected with or recovered from COVID-19 (not recorded which).

The chain's CDR3 is CASSLWQGLAEETQYF. CDR3 bases: TGTGCCAGCAGTTTATGGCAGGGGCTAGCGGAAGAGACCCAGTACTTC. The rearrangement joins TRBV28 to TRBJ2-5; possibly TRBD2 for D (7 bases). The CDR3 covers 16 residues. CDR1 is MDHEN, CDR2 SYDVKM, per germline. Trimming removed 0 bases from V and 3 bases from J, with 14 bases in between.